This section outlines one TCR beta chain sequence together with its context. Its cognate antigen has yet to be identified. No quality values exist for individual bases; no much larger clone is one base distant. In total, more than 500 healthy bone marrow donors made up the cohort. At the time of sampling, all cohort members were nominally healthy, though unrecorded immune exposures were likely present. The donor tested CMV seropositive, placing the donor among the 290 or so seropositive members of the cohort. Each donor provided a peripheral blood sample, and peripheral blood mononuclear cells were used for TCR beta sequencing. The Qiagen DNeasy Blood Extraction Kit was used to extract genomic DNA from the blood cell samples. These data belong to a study of cytomegalovirus exposure and HLA in healthy donors (dated by TCRdb to about 2017). About the full investigation: An earlier analysis of some 500 of the donors reported roughly 300 Gb of sequence data and 117 million unique TCR beta sequences from about 200 million T cells. The genetic ancestry cluster associated with self-reported Caucasian donors included 80% to 90% of the approximately 400 genotyped donors. Besides the first cohort of approximately 710 subjects, a separate validation cohort made up of over 95 different subjects was used. The study profiled the T cell repertoires of about 720 subjects by immunosequencing and related them to cytomegalovirus serostatus. A later genetic analysis used genome-wide SNP genotypes for about 65% of the 666 donors, treating that subset as a discovery cohort. Approximately 310 gigabases of sequencing data and around 80 million unique TCR sequences made up an early release that covered over 550 HLA-typed donors. To decide whether each TCR beta V gene segment behaved as functional or pseudogenic, an earlier analysis of some 600 of the donors relied on high-throughput TCR beta sequencing. Typing coverage varied by locus: about 620-630 donors for A, B, C, DRB1 and DQB1; approximately 500 for DQA1; about 600 for DPA1; 450 to 480 for DPB1. All discovery cohort repertoires had been generated on a single sequencing platform. To predict cytomegalovirus infection status, the study brought together high-throughput TCR immunosequencing, statistical association of individual TCRs with disease status, and machine learning. Among 300 to 450 genotyped donors of the cohort, an average of about 240,000 unique TCR beta nucleotide sequences were sequenced per donor, roughly 18% of them non-productive. HLA typing covered class I and class II loci at four-digit resolution. Donor age, sex, ethnicity and CMV serostatus were compiled alongside the repertoire data. Four to six DR-DQ haplotypes were handled as single units for association and clustering because linkage in the cohort was strong. The study aimed to test whether cataloging public T cell receptors could reveal signatures of past pathogen exposure. In a later analysis, previously published TCR beta repertoires from 550 to 700 donors were re-analyzed and high-resolution HLA genotyping was added so that TCR occurrence patterns could be studied. The later analysis used no new phenotypic data to find candidate immune exposures, relying instead on TCR beta sequences and their occurrence across donors.

V drops 3 bases and J drops 0 bases, leaving 6 bases in between. The CDR1 and CDR2 encoded by the germline V gene (reference sequence) are MNHEY and SMNVEV. From the cysteine up to the phenylalanine, the CDR3 has a length of 14 residues. Of all the DNA, just the CDR3 is kept, 42 bases in frame from base 1. The paper as a whole reports these results and caveats: Cytomegalovirus status was reported to be diagnosed by the classifier with high specificity and sensitivity in both the original and validation cohorts. Because the 87-base-pair reads could not distinguish some IMGT-functional V segments, including TRBV6-2 and TRBV6-3, those segments were excluded. The authors suggested that the approach could potentially be generalized to other disease states and immunological phenotypes. In an earlier analysis of 500 to 650 of the donors, most TCR beta V segments appeared in productive rearrangements about 87% or about 30% of the time, broadly matching IMGT annotations. A few of the identified cytomegalovirus-associated TCR beta chains were confirmed in vitro to be specific for cytomegalovirus antigens. When HLA alleles, especially DR and DQ, strongly co-occurred, TCR associations were difficult to assign to individual alleles. Presence/absence analyses assumed roughly uniform sequencing depth across donors, an assumption that may not hold. A further reported finding was that TCR beta sequences accurately predicted the HLA-A and HLA-B alleles for most subjects in the first cohort. The earlier analysis of almost 600 of the donors excluded 15 to 20 rarely observed V segments, including chromosome 9 orphons, because counts were too low. Correlated functional status among segregating V segments might be attributable to linkage disequilibrium, but an unknown experimental factor could not be ruled out. According to a later genetic analysis, donors in an Asian-associated ancestry cluster had fewer N-insertions in productive TCRs than the approximately 670-donor mean. Because some donors lacked HLA typing at each locus, the association tests relied only on the typed subset. A cluster of highly shared sequence variants was judged likely to be a technical artifact of the sequencing pipeline. Most CMV-associated TCR beta chains appeared to be HLA-restricted in a later analysis, and the HLA associations seemed to be driven largely by CMV exposure. Compared with equally common non-associated chains, HLA-associated TCR beta chains in a later analysis were more clonally expanded and had lower generation probabilities. According to a later analysis, parvovirus B19, influenza, CMV and Epstein-Barr virus appeared linked to several top co-occurrence clusters. In this cohort, only TCR beta chains were sequenced, and detectable features were limited by the absence of alpha or paired-chain data. Across donors, most TCR sequences were observed very rarely, whereas some public TCRs were present in many individuals. According to a later analysis, TCR association rates differed among HLA loci, with DRB1 alleles showing the most associated TCRs and HLA-C alleles showing the fewest. A later analysis associated 15,000 to 20,000 TCR beta sequences with specific HLA alleles at a false discovery rate of 0.05. In a later genetic analysis, a missense DCLRE1C variant was associated with V-gene and J-gene trimming of TCR beta chains, and the association was replicated in an independent cohort. In the study, 150 to 200 TCR beta chains were listed as associated with cytomegalovirus. For the cohort, immune exposure information was limited to CMV serostatus.

Library preparation employed the immunoSEQ multiplex PCR assay. The multiplex PCR relied on a mix of 60 forward primers for TCR Vbeta segments and 13 reverse primers for TCR Jbeta segments. The CDR3 region of rearranged TCR beta genes was amplified from genomic DNA with a multiplex PCR assay. On the Illumina HiSeq System, the amplified TCR beta libraries were sequenced as 87-base-pair reads. Per the authors' processing: A later analysis tallied about 77 million unique TCR beta chains across the 700 or so repertoires, and about 10 million of those chains were shared by two or more donors. A nearest-neighbor algorithm error-corrected the raw reads and collapsed the reads into unique sequences, merging closely related sequences to remove PCR and sequencing errors. V, D and J gene segments were assigned by aligning CDR3 sequences to IMGT reference sequences. For a sequence to be retained, a match of at least six nucleotides to both a V gene segment and a J gene segment was required. A rearrangement counted as productive if the CDR3 had no stop codons and remained in frame with V and J, and every other rearrangement counted as non-productive. CDR3 was defined according to IMGT convention as the region running from the second conserved V-encoded cysteine to the conserved J-encoded phenylalanine. Sequences without an unambiguous match to a single V gene segment were excluded from the earlier analysis of 587 of the donors. In an earlier analysis of roughly 500 of the donors, V segments were called functional above 56.7% productive rearrangements and were called segregating when the between-donor standard deviation exceeded 5%. To diagnose cytomegalovirus status from the catalog of TCR beta chain sequences, a statistical classification framework was built. A later analysis assigned V and J genes by comparing TCR nucleotide sequences with IMGT/GENE-DB human TR gene sequences. A later analysis assigned CDR3 sequences and most-parsimonious VDJ recombination scenarios with the TCRdist pipeline. In a later analysis, every TCR beta chain was defined by the combination of its CDR3 amino acid sequence and its V-gene family, and reads without a unique V-gene family were dropped. In a later analysis, fewer than 600 highly shared, low-generation-probability nucleotide sequences were removed to address suspected cross-contamination and a sequencing artifact. For each public chain, a later analysis derived a clonal expansion index from normalized ranks of inferred template counts within each repertoire. In a later analysis, generation probabilities were computed using a VDJ recombination model fitted to out-of-frame rearrangements, and the results were checked against IGoR. In a later analysis, hypergeometric tests were used to score TCR-TCR, TCR-HLA and TCR-CMV co-occurrence, with a repertoire-size bias correction applied to TCR pairs. A later analysis estimated false discovery rates by permuting HLA or CMV assignments 20 times. A later analysis grouped co-occurring TCRs with DBSCAN, adding TCRdist sequence similarity when clustering within HLA-allele-positive subsets. Repertoires with fewer than 30,000 or more than 120,000 public chains were left out of co-occurrence clustering, as were a handful of repertoires with anomalous nucleotide sharing. Drawn from immuneACCESS, this table holds only the in-frame rearrangements with V and J called that TCRdb kept. Clones are partly lost; checked studies trace under half to an unresolved V gene and leave the rest unexplained. The DNA was the basis for D and trimming; V, J and clone size are from that table. Within this sample are approximately 170,000 clones, with around 65% of them counted one time only. Less than 3.5% of the sample lies in the top ten.

Specimen: PBMCs. This TCR was recovered from a woman in her 40s in good health and CMV-seropositive. The chain uses TRBV27 and TRBJ1-3, with TRBD1 as a weak D call on 5 bases. CDR3 sequence: CASSLGPSGNTIYF. DNA sequence: TGTGCCAGCAGTTTGGGGCCCTCTGGAAACACCATATATTTT.